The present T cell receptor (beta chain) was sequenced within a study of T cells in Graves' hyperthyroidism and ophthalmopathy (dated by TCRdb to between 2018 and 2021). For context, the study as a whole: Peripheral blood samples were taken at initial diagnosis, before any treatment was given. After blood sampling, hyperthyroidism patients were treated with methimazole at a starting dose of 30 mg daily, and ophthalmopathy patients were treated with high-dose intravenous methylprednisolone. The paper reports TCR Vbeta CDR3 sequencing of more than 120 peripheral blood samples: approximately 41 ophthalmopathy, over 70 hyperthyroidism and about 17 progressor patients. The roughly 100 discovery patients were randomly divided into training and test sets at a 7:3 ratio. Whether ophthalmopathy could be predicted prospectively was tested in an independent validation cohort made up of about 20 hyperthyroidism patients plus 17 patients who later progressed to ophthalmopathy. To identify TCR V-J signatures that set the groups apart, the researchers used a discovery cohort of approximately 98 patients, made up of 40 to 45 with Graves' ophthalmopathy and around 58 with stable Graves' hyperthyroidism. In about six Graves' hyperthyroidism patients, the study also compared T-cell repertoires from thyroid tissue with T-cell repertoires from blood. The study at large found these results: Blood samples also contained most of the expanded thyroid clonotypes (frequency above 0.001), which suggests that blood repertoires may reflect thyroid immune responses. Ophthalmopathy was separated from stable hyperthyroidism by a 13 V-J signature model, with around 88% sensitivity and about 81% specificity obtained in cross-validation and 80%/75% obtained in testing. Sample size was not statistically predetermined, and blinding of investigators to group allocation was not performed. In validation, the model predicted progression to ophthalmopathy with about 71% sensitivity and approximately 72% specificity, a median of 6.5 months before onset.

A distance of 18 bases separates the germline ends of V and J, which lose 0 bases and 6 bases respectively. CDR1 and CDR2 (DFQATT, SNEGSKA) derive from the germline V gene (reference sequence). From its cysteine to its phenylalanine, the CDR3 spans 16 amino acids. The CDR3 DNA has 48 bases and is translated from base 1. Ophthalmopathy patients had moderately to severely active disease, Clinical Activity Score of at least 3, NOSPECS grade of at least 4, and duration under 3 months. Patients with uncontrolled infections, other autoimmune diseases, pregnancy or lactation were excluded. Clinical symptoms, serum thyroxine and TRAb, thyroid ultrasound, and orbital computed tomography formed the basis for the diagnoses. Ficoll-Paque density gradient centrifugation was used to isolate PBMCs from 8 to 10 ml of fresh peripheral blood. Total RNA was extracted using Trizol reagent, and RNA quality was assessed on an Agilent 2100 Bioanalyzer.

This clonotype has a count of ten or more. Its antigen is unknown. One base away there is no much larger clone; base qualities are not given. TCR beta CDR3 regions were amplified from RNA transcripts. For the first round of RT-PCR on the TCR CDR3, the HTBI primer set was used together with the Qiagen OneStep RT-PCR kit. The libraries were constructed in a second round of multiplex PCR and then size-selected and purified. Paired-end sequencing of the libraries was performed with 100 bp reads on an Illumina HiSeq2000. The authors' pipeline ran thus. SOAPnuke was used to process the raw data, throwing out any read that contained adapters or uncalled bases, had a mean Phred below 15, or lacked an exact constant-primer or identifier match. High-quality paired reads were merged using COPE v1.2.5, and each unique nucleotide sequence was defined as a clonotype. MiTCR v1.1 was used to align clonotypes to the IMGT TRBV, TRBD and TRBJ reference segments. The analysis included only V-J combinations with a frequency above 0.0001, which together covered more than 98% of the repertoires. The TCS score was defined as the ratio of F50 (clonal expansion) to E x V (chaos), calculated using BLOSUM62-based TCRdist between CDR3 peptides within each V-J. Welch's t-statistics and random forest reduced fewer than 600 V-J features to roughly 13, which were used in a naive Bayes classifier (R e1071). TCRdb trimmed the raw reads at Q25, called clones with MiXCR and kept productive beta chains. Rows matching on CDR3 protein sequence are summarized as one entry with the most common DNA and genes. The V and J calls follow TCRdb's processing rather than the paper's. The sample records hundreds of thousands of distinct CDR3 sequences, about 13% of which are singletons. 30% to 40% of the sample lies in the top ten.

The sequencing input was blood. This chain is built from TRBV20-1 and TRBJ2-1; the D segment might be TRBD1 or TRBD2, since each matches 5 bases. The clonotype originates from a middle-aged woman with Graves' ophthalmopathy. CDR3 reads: CSARDPGRTSGNEQFF. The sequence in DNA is TGCAGTGCTAGAGACCCGGGACGGACCTCGGGCAATGAGCAGTTCTTC.